This TCR beta chain was captured in a study of T-cell memory formation after mild COVID-19. Whole-study context: Largely donor-specific TCR clusters were found. Findings and caveats of the study: The study detected some responding clones in pre-infection memory, suggesting cross-reactive memory joined. Among clones contracting day 15 to 85, CD4/CD8 was balanced, whereas later expanders leaned CD4+.

A single record per CDR3 protein comes from TCRdb applying MiXCR to the 5' RACE reads. Of about 180,000 distinct CDR3 sequences listed, around 16% were seen once; the top ten hold under 2.5%. As regards this clonotype: Antigen: not known.

CDR1 is DFQATT, CDR2 SNEGSKA, per germline (reference sequence). Trimming removed 2 bases from V and 4 bases from J; junction bases left unmatched: 7. The CDR3 loop spans 17 amino acids. V is TRBV20-1 and J is TRBJ2-2, with 13 bases aligning to TRBD2. Sequencing was performed on PBMCs or a T cell subset sorted from them (not recorded which). The sequence was obtained from an adult woman who had mild COVID-19 (a few samples of this study predate the infection). Cell type and time point are not known. CDR3: CSARPPGLAGTTGELFF. For the CDR3, the DNA is TGCAGTGCTAGACCCCCGGGACTAGCGGGGACCACCGGGGAGCTGTTTTTT.